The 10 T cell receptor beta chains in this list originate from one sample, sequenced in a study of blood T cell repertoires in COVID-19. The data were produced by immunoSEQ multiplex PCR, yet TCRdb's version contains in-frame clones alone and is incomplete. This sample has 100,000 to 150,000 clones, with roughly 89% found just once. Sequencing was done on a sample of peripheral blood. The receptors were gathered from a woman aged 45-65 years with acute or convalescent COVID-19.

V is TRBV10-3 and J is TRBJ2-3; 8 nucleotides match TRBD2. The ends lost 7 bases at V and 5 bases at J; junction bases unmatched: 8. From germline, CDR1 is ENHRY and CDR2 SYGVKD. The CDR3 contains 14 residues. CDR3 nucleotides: TGTGCCATCAAAGCTACAGCGGGAGTAGATACGCAGTATTTT. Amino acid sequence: CAIKATAGVDTQYF.

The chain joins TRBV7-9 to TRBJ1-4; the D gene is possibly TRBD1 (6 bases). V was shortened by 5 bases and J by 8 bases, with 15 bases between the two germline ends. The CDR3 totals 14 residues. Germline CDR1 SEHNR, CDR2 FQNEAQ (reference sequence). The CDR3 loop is CASSPQGSREKLFF. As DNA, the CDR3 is TGTGCCAGCAGCCCCCAGGGGTCTCGGGAAAAACTGTTTTTT. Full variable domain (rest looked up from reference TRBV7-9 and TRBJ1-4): DTGVSQNPRHKITKRGQNVTFRCDPISEHNRLYWYRQTLGQGPEFLTYFQNEAQLEKSRLLSDRFSAERPKGSFSTLEIQRTEQGDSAMYLCASSPQGSREKLFFGSGTQLSVL.

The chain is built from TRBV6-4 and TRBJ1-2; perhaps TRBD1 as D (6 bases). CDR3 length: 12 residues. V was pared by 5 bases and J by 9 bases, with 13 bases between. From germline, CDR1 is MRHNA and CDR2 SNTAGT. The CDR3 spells CASSPGHGSYTF. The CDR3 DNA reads TGTGCCAGCAGTCCGGGACACGGTAGCTACACCTTC.

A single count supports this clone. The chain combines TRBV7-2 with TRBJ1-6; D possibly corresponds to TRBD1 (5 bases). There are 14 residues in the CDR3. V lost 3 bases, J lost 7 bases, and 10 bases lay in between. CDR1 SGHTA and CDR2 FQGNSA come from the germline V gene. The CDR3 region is CASSLQGTNSPLHF. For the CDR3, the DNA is TGTGCCAGCAGCTTGCAGGGTACAAATTCACCCCTCCACTTT.

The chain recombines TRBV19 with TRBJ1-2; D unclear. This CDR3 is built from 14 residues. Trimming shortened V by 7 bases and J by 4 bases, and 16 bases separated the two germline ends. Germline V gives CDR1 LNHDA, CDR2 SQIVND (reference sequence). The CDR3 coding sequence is TGTGCCAGTAAAACCTCGGGAGATGTCTATGGCTACACCTTC. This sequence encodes CASKTSGDVYGYTF.

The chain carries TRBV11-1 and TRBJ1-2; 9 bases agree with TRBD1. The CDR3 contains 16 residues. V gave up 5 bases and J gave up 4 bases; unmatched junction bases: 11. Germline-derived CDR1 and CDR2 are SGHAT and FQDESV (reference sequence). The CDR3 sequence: CASSPAPGQGGYGYTF. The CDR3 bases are TGTGCCAGCAGCCCCGCCCCGGGACAGGGTGGCTATGGCTACACCTTC.

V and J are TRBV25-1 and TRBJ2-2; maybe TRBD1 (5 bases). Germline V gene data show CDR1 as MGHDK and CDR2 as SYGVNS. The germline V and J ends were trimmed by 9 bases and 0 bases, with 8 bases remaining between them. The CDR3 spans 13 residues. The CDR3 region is CASRTSNTGELFF. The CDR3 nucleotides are TGTGCCAGTAGGACATCGAACACCGGGGAGCTGTTTTTT.

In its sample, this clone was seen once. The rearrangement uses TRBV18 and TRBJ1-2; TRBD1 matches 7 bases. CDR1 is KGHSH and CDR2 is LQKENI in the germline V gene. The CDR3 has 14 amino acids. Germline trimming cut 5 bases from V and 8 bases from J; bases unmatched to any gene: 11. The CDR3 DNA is TGTGCCAGCTCAGACGACCGGGACAGTTCGGGCTACACCTTC. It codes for CASSDDRDSSGYTF.

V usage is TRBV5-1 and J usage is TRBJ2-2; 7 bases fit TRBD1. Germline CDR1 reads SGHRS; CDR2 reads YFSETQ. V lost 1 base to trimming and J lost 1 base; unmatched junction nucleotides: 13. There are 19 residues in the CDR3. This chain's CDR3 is CASSLTYLYRGRNTGELFF. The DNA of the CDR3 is TGCGCCAGCAGCTTGACCTACCTTTACAGGGGCAGGAACACCGGGGAGCTGTTTTTT.

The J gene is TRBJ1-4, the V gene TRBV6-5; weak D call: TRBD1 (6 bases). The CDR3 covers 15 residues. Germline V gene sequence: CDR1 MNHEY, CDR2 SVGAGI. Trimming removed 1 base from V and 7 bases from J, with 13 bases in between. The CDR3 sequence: CASSYWQGSSEKLFF. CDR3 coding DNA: TGTGCCAGCAGTTACTGGCAGGGGTCGAGTGAAAAACTGTTTTTT.